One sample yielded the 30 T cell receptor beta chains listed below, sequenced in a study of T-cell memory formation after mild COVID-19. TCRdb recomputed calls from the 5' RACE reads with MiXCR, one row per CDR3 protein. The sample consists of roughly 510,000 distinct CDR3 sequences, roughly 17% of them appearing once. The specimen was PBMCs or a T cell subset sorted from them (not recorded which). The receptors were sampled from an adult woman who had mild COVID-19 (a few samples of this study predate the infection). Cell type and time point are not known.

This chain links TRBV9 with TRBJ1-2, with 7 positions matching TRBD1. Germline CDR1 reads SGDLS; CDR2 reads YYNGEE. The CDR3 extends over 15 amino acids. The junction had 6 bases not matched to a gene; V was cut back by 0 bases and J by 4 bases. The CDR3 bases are TGTGCCAGCAGCGTAGGGCGGACAGGTCTCTATGGCTACACCTTC. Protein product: CASSVGRTGLYGYTF.

This CDR3 reads CSARNSRLTVNTEAFF. The CDR3 DNA is TGCAGTGCCAGGAACTCGCGTCTGACAGTGAACACTGAAGCTTTCTTT. The chain carries TRBV20-1 and TRBJ1-1; maybe TRBD1 (5 bases). The CDR3 totals 16 residues. CDR1 and CDR2 from the germline V gene are DFQATT and SNEGSKA (reference sequence). V gave up 6 bases and J gave up 0 bases, with 20 bases separating them.

The DNA for the CDR3 is TGTGCCAGCAGTCTGACAGGGGCGGTGAACACTGAAGCTTTCTTT. It codes for CASSLTGAVNTEAFF. This chain joins TRBV12-3 or TRBV12-4 and TRBJ1-1; 8 bases line up with TRBD1. CDR3 length: 15 residues. Germline trimming cut 5 bases from V and 0 bases from J; bases unmatched to any gene: 5.

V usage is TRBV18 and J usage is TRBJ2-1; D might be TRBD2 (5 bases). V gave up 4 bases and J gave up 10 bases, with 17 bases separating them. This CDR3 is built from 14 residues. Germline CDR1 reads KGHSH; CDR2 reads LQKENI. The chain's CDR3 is CASSQLAAGREQFF. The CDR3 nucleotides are TGTGCCAGCTCACAACTCGCGGCGGGCCGGGAGCAGTTCTTC.

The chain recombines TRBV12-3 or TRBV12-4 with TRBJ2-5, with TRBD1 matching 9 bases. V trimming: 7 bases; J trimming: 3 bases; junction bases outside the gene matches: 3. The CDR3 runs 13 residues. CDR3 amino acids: CASTDRGEETQYF. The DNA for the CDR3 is TGTGCCAGCACCGACAGGGGGGAAGAGACCCAGTACTTC.

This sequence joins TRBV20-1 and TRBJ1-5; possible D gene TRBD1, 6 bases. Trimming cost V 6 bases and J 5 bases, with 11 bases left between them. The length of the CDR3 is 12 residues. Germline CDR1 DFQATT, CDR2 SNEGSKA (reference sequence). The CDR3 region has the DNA TGCAGTGCCACGTCAGGGGATCAGCCCCAGCATTTT. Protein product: CSATSGDQPQHF.

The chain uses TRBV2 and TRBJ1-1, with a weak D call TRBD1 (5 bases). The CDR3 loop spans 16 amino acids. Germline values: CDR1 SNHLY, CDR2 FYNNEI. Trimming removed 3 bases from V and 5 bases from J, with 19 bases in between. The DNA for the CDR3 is TGTGCCAGCAGTGAGTGGTTGGGGCCGGGTGCAACTGAAGCTTTCTTT. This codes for CASSEWLGPGATEAFF.

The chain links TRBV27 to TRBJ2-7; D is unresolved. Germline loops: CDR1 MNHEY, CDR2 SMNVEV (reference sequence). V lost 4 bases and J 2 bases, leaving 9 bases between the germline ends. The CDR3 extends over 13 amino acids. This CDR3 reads CASSSQTPYEQYF. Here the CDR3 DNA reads TGTGCCAGCAGTTCGCAGACCCCCTACGAGCAGTACTTC.

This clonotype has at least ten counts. The chain's CDR3 is CASSADGYEQYF. The DNA of the CDR3 is TGTGCCAGCAGCGCGGACGGCTACGAGCAGTACTTC. J is TRBJ2-7 and V is TRBV7-9; D is unclear. Germline V CDR1 and CDR2: SEHNR, FQNEAQ (reference sequence). The CDR3 consists of 12 residues. With 5 bases removed from V and 3 bases from J, the gap between germline ends came to 8 bases.

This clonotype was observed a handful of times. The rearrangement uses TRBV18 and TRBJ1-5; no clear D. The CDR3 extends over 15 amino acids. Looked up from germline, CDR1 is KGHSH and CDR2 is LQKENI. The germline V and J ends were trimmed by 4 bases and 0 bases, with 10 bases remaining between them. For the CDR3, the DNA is TGTGCCAGCTCACGCCGTGAAAATAGCAATCAGCCCCAGCATTTT. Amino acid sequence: CASSRRENSNQPQHF.

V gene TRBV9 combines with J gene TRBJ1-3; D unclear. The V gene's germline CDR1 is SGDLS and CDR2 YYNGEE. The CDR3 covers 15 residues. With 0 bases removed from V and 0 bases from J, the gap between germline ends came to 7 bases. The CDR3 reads CASSVGASSGNTIYF. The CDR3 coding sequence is TGTGCCAGCAGCGTAGGGGCCAGCTCTGGAAACACCATATATTTT.

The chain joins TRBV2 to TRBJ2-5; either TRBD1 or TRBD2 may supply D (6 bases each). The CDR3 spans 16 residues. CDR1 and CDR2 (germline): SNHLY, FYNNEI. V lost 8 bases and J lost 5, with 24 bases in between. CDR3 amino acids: CASARLGQSGLETQYF. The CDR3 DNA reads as TGTGCCAGCGCACGACTAGGACAGAGCGGCCTGGAGACCCAGTACTTC.

CDR3 residues: CASSLRDPLLGVSPLHF. The CDR3 DNA follows: TGTGCCAGCAGCCTCCGGGACCCATTGTTAGGTGTTTCACCCCTCCACTTT. The gene calls are TRBV7-3 and TRBJ1-6; D perhaps matches TRBD1 (5 bases). The CDR3 spans 17 residues. Trimming took off 5 bases at V and 9 bases at J, with 23 bases between the two ends. Germline CDR1 reads SGHTA; CDR2 reads FQGTGA.

The CDR3 coding sequence is TGCGCCAGCAGCGGCCGACTAGCGGGGGGGCCGGGAGAGACCCAGTACTTC. Its protein product is CASSGRLAGGPGETQYF. V usage is TRBV5-1 and J usage is TRBJ2-5; 14 bases fit TRBD2. Germline values: CDR1 SGHRS, CDR2 YFSETQ. CDR3 size: 17 residues. The trim removed 4 bases at V and 4 bases at J, leaving 9 bases unmatched.

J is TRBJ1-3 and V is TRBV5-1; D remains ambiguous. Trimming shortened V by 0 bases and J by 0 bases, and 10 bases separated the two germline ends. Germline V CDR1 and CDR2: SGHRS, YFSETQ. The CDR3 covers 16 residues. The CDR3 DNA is TGCGCCAGCAGCTTGGCCCAGGCCCACTCTGGAAACACCATATATTTT. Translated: CASSLAQAHSGNTIYF.

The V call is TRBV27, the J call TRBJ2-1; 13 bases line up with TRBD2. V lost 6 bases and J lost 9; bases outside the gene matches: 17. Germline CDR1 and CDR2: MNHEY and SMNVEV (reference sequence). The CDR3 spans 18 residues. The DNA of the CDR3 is TGTGCCAGCAGACAGAACGACCGGGGACTAGCGGGAACCGGTGAGCAGTTCTTC. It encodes CASRQNDRGLAGTGEQFF.

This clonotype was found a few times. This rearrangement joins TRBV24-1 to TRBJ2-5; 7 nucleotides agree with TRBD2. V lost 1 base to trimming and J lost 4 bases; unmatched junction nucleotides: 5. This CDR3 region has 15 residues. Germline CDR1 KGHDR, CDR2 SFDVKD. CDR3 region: CATSDFGGSRETQYF. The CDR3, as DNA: TGTGCCACCAGTGATTTTGGCGGGAGCAGAGAGACCCAGTACTTC.

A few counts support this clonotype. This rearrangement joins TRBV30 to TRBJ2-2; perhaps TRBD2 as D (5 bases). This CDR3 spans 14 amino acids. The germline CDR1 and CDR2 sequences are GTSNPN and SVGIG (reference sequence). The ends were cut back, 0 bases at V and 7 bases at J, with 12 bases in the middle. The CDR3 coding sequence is TGTGCCTGGAGTGTAGGGATTCGGGGCGGGGAGCTGTTTTTT. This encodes CAWSVGIRGGELFF.

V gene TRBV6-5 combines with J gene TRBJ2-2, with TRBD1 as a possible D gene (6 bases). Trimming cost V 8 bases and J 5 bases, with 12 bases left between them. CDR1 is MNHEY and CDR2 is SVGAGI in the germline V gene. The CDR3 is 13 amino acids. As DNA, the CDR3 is TGTGCCAGCGGAAGGGGGTATACCGGGGAGCTGTTTTTT. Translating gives CASGRGYTGELFF.

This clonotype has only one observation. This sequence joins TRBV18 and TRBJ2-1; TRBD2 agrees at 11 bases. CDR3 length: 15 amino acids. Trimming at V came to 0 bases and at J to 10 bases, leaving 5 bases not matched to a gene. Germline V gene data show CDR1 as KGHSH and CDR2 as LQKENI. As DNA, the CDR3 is TGTGCCAGCTCACCACCGGGACTAGCGGCCTTAGAGCAGTTCTTC. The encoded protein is CASSPPGLAALEQFF.

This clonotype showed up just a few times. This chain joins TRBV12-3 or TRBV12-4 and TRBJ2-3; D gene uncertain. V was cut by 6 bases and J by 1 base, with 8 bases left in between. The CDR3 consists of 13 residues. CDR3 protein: CASRYLRTDTQYF. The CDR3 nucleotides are TGTGCCAGCAGATACCTACGCACAGATACGCAGTATTTT.

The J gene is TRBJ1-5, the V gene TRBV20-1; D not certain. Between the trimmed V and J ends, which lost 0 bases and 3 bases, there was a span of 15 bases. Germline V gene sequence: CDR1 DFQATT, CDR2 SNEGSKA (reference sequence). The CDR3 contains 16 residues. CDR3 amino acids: CSARDYIQPTNQPQHF. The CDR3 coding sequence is TGCAGTGCTAGAGATTATATCCAGCCAACCAATCAGCCCCAGCATTTT.

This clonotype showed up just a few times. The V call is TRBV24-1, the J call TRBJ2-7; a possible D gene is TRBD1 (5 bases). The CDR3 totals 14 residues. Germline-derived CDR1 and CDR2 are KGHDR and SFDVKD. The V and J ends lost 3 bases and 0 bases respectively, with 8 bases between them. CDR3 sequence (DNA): TGTGCCACCAGTGATGCGGACAACTCCTACGAGCAGTACTTC. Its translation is CATSDADNSYEQYF.

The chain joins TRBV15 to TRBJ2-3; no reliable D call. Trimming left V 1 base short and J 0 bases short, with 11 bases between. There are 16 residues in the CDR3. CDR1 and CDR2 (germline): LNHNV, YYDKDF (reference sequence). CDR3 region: CATSRASRFSTDTQYF. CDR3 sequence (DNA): TGTGCCACCAGCAGAGCAAGCAGGTTTAGCACAGATACGCAGTATTTT.

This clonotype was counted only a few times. The CDR3 DNA sequence: TGTGCCAGCAGTTTAATTGGGACTCCTCCCTACGAGCAGTACTTC. Amino acid sequence: CASSLIGTPPYEQYF. The V gene is TRBV12-3 or TRBV12-4, the J gene TRBJ2-7, with D perhaps TRBD2 (6 bases). The CDR3 runs 15 residues. Trimming removed 2 bases from V and 2 bases from J, with 13 bases in between.

The CDR3 sequence is CASSATGDNSPLHF. CDR3 DNA sequence: TGTGCCAGCAGCGCGACAGGGGATAATTCACCCCTCCACTTT. The chain links TRBV7-9 to TRBJ1-6; 8 bases line up with TRBD1. This CDR3 is built from 14 residues. V gave up 5 bases and J gave up 5 bases; unmatched junction bases: 2. Germline CDR1 SEHNR, CDR2 FQNEAQ (reference sequence).

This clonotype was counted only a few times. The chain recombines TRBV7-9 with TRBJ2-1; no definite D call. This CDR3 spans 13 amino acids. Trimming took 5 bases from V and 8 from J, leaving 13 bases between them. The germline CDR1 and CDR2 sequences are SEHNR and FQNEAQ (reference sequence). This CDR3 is CASSRNMGYEQFF. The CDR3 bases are TGTGCCAGCAGCCGTAACATGGGATATGAGCAGTTCTTC. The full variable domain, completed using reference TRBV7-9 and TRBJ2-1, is DTGVSQNPRHKITKRGQNVTFRCDPISEHNRLYWYRQTLGQGPEFLTYFQNEAQLEKSRLLSDRFSAERPKGSFSTLEIQRTEQGDSAMYLCASSRNMGYEQFFGPGTRLTVL.

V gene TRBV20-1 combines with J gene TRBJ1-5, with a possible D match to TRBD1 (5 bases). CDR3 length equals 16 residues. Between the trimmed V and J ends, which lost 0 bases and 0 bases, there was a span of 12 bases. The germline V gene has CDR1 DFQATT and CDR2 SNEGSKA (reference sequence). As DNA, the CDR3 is TGCAGTGCTAGAGACGTTTCAGGGTTTAGCAATCAGCCCCAGCATTTT. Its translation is CSARDVSGFSNQPQHF.

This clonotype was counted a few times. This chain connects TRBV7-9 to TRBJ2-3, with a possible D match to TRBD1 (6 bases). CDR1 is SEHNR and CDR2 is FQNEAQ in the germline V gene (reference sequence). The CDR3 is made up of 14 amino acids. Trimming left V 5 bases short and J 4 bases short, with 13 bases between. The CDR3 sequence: CASSQQGGADTQYF. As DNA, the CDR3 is TGTGCCAGCAGCCAACAGGGTGGCGCAGATACGCAGTATTTT.

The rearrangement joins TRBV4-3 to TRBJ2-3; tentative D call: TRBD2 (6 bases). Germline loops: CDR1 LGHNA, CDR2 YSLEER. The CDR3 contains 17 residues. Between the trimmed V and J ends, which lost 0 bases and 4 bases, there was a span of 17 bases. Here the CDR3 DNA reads TGCGCCAGCAGCCAAGAAGTAGCGGTAGGGCCATCAGATACGCAGTATTTT. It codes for CASSQEVAVGPSDTQYF.